Listed below are T cell receptor beta chains from one sample, sequenced in a study of blood T cell repertoires in COVID-19. The data were produced by immunoSEQ multiplex PCR, yet TCRdb's version contains in-frame clones alone and is incomplete. The data show about 400,000 clones, about 87% seen once. Sample: peripheral blood. These TCRs come from a human donor in a cohort sampled during active COVID-19. Each CDR3 is given without its conserved first and last residue. The order of the fields is CDR3 protein, V gene.

ASSHGPDGNTIY,TRBV23-1
ASSRHRDTAYEQY,TRBV28
ASSLGGTSGRL,TRBV12-3/TRBV12-4
ASSPSGTRGTEAF,TRBV18
ASSIPGVLFTYEQY,TRBV11-2
ASSYAGRVF,TRBV6-5
ASSTSGGQRYNEQF,TRBV11-2
ASSLSLGASNYGYT,TRBV13
ASSSGSLAGAYNEQF,TRBV7-8
ASSLTGTSGALGELF,TRBV7-3
ASSKVPGGDQPQH,TRBV21-1
ASSLMAGQGGDEQY,TRBV7-6
ASRSFFRNTEAF,TRBV27
AWSPGGGYT,TRBV30
ASSERGTEAF,TRBV2
ASSEALEGSYGYT,TRBV6-1
ASSFRRAGDHTDTQY,TRBV2
ASSPLLDSRHYTEAF,TRBV5-8
ASSLGGSGYTDTQY,TRBV27
ASRLARSFREKLF,TRBV12-2
ASSYEGQYGYT,TRBV6-6
ASSFGDSPQYNEQF,TRBV5-1
ASSSYRVPDTQY,TRBV28
ASSFRIQIGKATNEKLF,TRBV19
ASSEKFAGGPSEAF,TRBV6-1
ASSQRDRGLHEQY,TRBV3-1/TRBV3-2
ALRNFGGEF,TRBV30
ASSEGGDKAF,TRBV6-6
ASSLGVADSPYEQY,TRBV5-6
ASSPGLALSSYNEQF,TRBV5-6
ASSLVGELATNEKLF,TRBV7-2
ASGTGTSHTGELF,TRBV25-1
ASSPTLSNTEAF,TRBV7-9
ASSHRLQNTEAF,TRBV2
AISNSFGSSYNEQF,TRBV10-3
ASTLGQTNTGELF,TRBV6-5
ASSASSPTGELF,TRBV9